What follows are 17 T cell receptor beta chains derived from one specimen sequenced in a study of CXCR3-negative and CXCR3-positive naive CD8 T cells. Study outcomes and limitations: When CXCR3-positive naive cells were set against CXCR3-negative naive cells, the former had more hydrophobic TRB CDR3s.

The antigens for these receptors are not known. Carrying UMI labels, the TRB cDNA libraries were prepared through 5' RACE. TCRdb re-called the 5' RACE reads; every CDR3 protein appears as one record, without DNA. In all, the sample yields around 4,500 distinct CDR3 sequences. Sequenced input: naive CXCR3+ CD8+ T cells from blood. As for subset: CD45RO-CCR7+CD27+CD95- naive CD8+ T cells expressing CXCR3 (TNR3+). The receptor source for this set is a human donor in good health. Some clones in this sample may be carry-over from other donors' samples.

The chain employs TRBV19 and TRBJ2-7; TCRdb outputs TRBD1, but without DNA this stays unchecked. CDR1 is LNHDA and CDR2 is SQIVND in the germline V gene (reference sequence). The CDR3 is 13 residues long. The CDR3 sequence is CASSSRDPYEQYF.

This clonotype is classed as large by frequency. The gene calls are TRBV2 and TRBJ2-7; with no DNA, the TCRdb D assignment of TRBD2 cannot be verified. Germline CDR1 reads SNHLY; CDR2 reads FYNNEI. This CDR3 contains 15 residues. CDR3 in amino acids: CASSEGSGRTYEQYF.

By frequency, this clonotype registers medium-sized. V is TRBV29-1 and J is TRBJ2-7; the D gene TCRdb calls, TRBD1, cannot be checked with no DNA. The CDR3 is made up of 14 amino acids. CDR1 and CDR2 (germline): SQVTM, ANQGSEA. CDR3 amino acids: CSVEWGQGAGEQYF.

The genes are TRBV6-4 and TRBJ2-1; TCRdb proposes TRBD2, but this gene call is untestable without DNA. The CDR3 runs 15 residues. Germline V lookup: CDR1 MRHNA, CDR2 SNTAGT. CDR3 sequence reads: CASSDNGPSNNEQFF.

This chain joins TRBV29-1 and TRBJ2-1. The CDR3 consists of 11 residues. The germline V gene encodes CDR1 SQVTM and CDR2 ANQGSEA. The CDR3 sequence is CSVYDYNEQFF.

The V call is TRBV12-3 or TRBV12-4, the J call TRBJ2-3; the TCRdb D gene call, TRBD2, has no DNA to confirm it. There are 16 residues in the CDR3. The CDR3 is CASSPLAGSSTDTQYF.

This clonotype is called medium-sized based on its frequency. The genes are TRBV15 and TRBJ1-1. The CDR3 spans 12 residues. CDR1 and CDR2 (germline): LNHNV, YYDKDF (reference sequence). Here the CDR3 reads CATSRENTEAFF.

The chain joins TRBV19 to TRBJ2-1; absent DNA, TCRdb's TRBD2 call cannot be checked. Germline CDR1 reads LNHDA; CDR2 reads SQIVND (reference sequence). The CDR3 is 15 amino acids. CDR3 in amino acids: CASSMLRDGHNEQFF.

The chain couples TRBV29-1 to TRBJ2-2; TCRdb's D call of TRBD1 is untestable without DNA. Per germline, CDR1 SQVTM and CDR2 ANQGSEA. The CDR3 runs 13 residues. The CDR3 here is CSVNARDTGELFF.

Judged by frequency, this clonotype is large. The chain carries TRBV7-6 and TRBJ2-3; TCRdb calls TRBD2, which cannot be checked without DNA. Germline CDR1 SGHVS, CDR2 FNYEAQ. This CDR3 is 14 amino acids long. CDR3: CASSGLGSTDTQYF.

Measured by frequency, this clonotype is medium-sized. The chain employs TRBV6-2 or TRBV6-3 and TRBJ2-1. Germline CDR1 and CDR2: MNHEY and SVGEGT. CDR3 length: 12 residues. The CDR3 loop is CASSYSSNEQFF.

V is TRBV7-8 and J is TRBJ1-2. The CDR3 totals 15 residues. Germline assignment: CDR1 SGHVS and CDR2 FQNEAQ. CDR3 loop: CASSLLKESNYGYTF.

This clonotype is identified as medium-sized from frequency. V is TRBV29-1 and J is TRBJ2-3; TCRdb returns TRBD2, unconfirmable since there is no DNA. This CDR3 contains 17 residues. Germline lookup yields CDR1 SQVTM and CDR2 ANQGSEA. CDR3 amino acids: CSVEGLEAGGSTDTQYF.

The chain's CDR3 is CSVEESLDTQYF. The rearrangement joins TRBV29-1 to TRBJ2-3. The CDR3 covers 12 residues. Germline assignment: CDR1 SQVTM and CDR2 ANQGSEA.

Frequency places this clonotype as medium-sized (0.01 to 0.1%). This chain uses TRBV6-6 with TRBJ2-1; TCRdb indicates TRBD2, and absent DNA this call remains unverified. The CDR3 extends over 15 amino acids. CDR1 is MNHNY, CDR2 SVGAGI, per germline (reference sequence). CDR3 region: CASTQREVYYNEQFF.

By frequency, this clonotype is medium-sized (0.01 to 0.1%). The chain carries TRBV30 and TRBJ2-1; TCRdb reports TRBD2, a call that lacks DNA to check it against. Germline lookup yields CDR1 GTSNPN and CDR2 SVGIG (reference sequence). The CDR3 contains 14 residues. CDR3 region: CAWRASEEGNEQFF. The entire variable domain, with the rest obtained from reference TRBV30 and TRBJ2-1, is as follows: SQTIHQWPATLVQPVGSPLSLECTVEGTSNPNLYWYRQAAGRGLQLLFYSVGIGQISSEVPQNLSASRPQDRQFILSSKKLLLSDSGFYLCAWRASEEGNEQFFGPGTRLTVL.

The chain combines TRBV13 with TRBJ2-1. CDR3 length: 12 amino acids. Germline loops: CDR1 PRHDT, CDR2 FYEKMQ (reference sequence). The CDR3 protein is CASSLGRIEQFF.